The rows below give T cell receptor beta chains drawn from one sample of a study of Graves' ophthalmopathy and Graves' hyperthyroidism. TCRdb itself ran the multiplex PCR reads through MiXCR, one entry per CDR3 protein. Among 200,000 to 300,000 distinct CDR3 sequences listed, 45% were seen once. Sequences were obtained from peripheral blood. These receptors came from an adult man with Graves' ophthalmopathy. Each CDR3 is given with its conserved first and last residue. The D gene is left open where the match is weak. Size is omitted from some rows. Given values are once, few, many or a class for expanded clones.

TRBV5-1,TRBD1,-,TRBJ2-5,TGCGCCAGCAGCTTGGGACAGGGAAGGGAAGAGACCCAGTACTTC,CASSLGQGREETQYF
TRBV29-1,-,many,TRBJ1-5,TGCAGCGTTGCATGCCGACGGTGCAATCAGCCCCAGCATTTT,CSVACRRCNQPQHF
TRBV19,-,few,TRBJ2-7,TGTGCCAGTAGGGAGGGAGGTACGTACGAGCAGTACTTC,CASREGGTYEQYF
TRBV29-1,-,-,TRBJ1-1,TGCAGCGTTGATCGAACAGGGAGCGGCACTGAAGCTTTCTTT,CSVDRTGSGTEAFF
TRBV12-3/TRBV12-4,-,few,TRBJ1-3,TGTGCCAGCACCGAGGACGGAGGAAACACCATATATTTT,CASTEDGGNTIYF
TRBV29-1,-,many,TRBJ1-6,TGCAGCGTTTCGTTTGGGGTAGGGAATTCACCCCTCCACTTT,CSVSFGVGNSPLHF
TRBV28,TRBD1,-,TRBJ2-7,TGCGCCATACCGGGACAGGGGTACTACGAGCAGTACTTC,CAIPGQGYYEQYF
TRBV12-3/TRBV12-4,-,few,TRBJ2-7,TGTGCCAGCAGCCCGGGACTCAAGGCCGAGCAGTACTTC,CASSPGLKAEQYF
TRBV20-1,TRBD1,-,TRBJ1-5,TGCAGTTCTACACTCGGACAGGGGGGAAATGTAGTCAATCAGCCCCAGCATTTT,CSSTLGQGGNVVNQPQHF
TRBV24-1,TRBD1,few,TRBJ2-7,TGTGCCACCAGTGAACCGACAGGGGGCCGGAACGAGCAGTACTTC,CATSEPTGGRNEQYF
TRBV7-9,TRBD1,-,TRBJ2-7,TGTGCCAGCAGCTTAGGCAGGGGGTCCGAGCAGTACTTC,CASSLGRGSEQYF
TRBV19,-,-,TRBJ2-7,TGTGCCAGTAGTAAGGAGGGGGTGTCTCGGGAGCAGTACTTC,CASSKEGVSREQYF
TRBV20-1,-,many,TRBJ2-7,TGCAGTGCTAGAAAGACTTCCTACGAGCAGTACTTC,CSARKTSYEQYF
TRBV24-1,TRBD1,-,TRBJ1-2,TGTGCCACCAGTCGGACAGGGAAGGGCTACACCTTC,CATSRTGKGYTF
TRBV20-1,TRBD1,-,TRBJ1-1,TGCAGTGCTACTCGGGACAGGGCCACTGAAGCTTTCTTT,CSATRDRATEAFF
TRBV7-6,-,once,TRBJ2-7,TGTGCCAGCAGCTCCTATCGGAACTCCTACGAGCAGTACTTC,CASSSYRNSYEQYF
TRBV7-9,TRBD2,-,TRBJ2-5,TGTGCCAGCAGCTTAGGGACTAGCGGGGCCTTTCTCCAAGAGACCCAGTACTTC,CASSLGTSGAFLQETQYF
TRBV15,-,-,TRBJ1-2,TGTGCCACCAGCAGCCCTAGCCCCACCGATGGCTACACCTTC,CATSSPSPTDGYTF
TRBV20-1,-,few,TRBJ1-1,TGCAGTGCTAGAGATCGGACTGTTAGCACTGAAGCTTTCTTT,CSARDRTVSTEAFF
TRBV9,-,few,TRBJ2-5,TGTGCCAGCAGCGTCTCCGGACGTGCGCCAGAGACCCAGTACTTC,CASSVSGRAPETQYF
TRBV24-1,-,-,TRBJ2-2,TGTGCCACCAGTGCAGTGGACAGTGCGAACACCGGGGAGCTGTTTTTT,CATSAVDSANTGELFF
TRBV9,-,-,TRBJ1-1,TGTGCCAGCACCCGAGCGGGGGACAACACTGAAGCTTTCTTT,CASTRAGDNTEAFF